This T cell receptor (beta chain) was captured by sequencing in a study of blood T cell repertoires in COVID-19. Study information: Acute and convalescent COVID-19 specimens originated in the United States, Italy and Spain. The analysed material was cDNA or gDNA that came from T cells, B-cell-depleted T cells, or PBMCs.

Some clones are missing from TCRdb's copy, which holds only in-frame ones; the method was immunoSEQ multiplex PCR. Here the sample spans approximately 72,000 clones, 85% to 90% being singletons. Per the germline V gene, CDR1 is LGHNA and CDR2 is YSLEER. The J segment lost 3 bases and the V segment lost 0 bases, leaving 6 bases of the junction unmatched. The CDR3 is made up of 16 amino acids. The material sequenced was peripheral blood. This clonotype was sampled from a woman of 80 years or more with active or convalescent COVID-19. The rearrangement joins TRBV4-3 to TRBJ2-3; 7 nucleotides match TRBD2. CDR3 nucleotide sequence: TGCGCCAGCAGCCAAGACCGACTAGCCTTGACAGATACGCAGTATTTT. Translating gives CASSQDRLALTDTQYF.